This T cell receptor (beta chain) originates from a study of blood T cell repertoires in COVID-19 (dated by TCRdb to about 2020). With regard to the full study: Collaborator samples came from the United States, Italy and Spain and covered acute and convalescent phases of COVID-19. The prospective study material was composed of cDNA or gDNA derived from T cells, B-cell-depleted T cells, or PBMCs. The dataset comprised deeply sampled blood TCRbeta repertoires from subjects exposed to, actively infected with, or recovered from COVID-19. The repertoires were released in a freely available public database meant as a resource for research on the immune response to SARS-CoV-2. The samples were drawn from the first 160 participants of the ongoing ImmuneRACE study and from some 1,300 subjects provided by 6 global collaborators. Nearly every sample came with metadata listing a de-identified subject ID, COVID-19 status, age in years and sex. HLA class I and class II types, where available, came from metadata supplied by the sample provider rather than from assay-based typing. The paper's findings and limits, for the study overall: Clinical and demographic metadata were provided uncurated, with the amount varying by source and participant.

TCRbeta CDR3 regions were amplified from genomic DNA using the immunoSEQ Assay, a bias-controlled multiplex PCR. The authors processed their data as follows. The number of nucleated cells in each sample was estimated from the amplification of reference gene primers within the assay. To quantify the absolute abundance of each unique TCRbeta CDR3 rearrangement, sequence reads were collapsed and filtered. For each sample, productive Simpson clonality was calculated by taking the square root of Simpson's diversity index across productive rearrangements. Drawn from immuneACCESS, this table holds only the in-frame rearrangements with V and J called that TCRdb kept. Clones are partly lost; checked studies trace under half to an unresolved V gene and leave the rest unexplained. D and trimming come from the DNA, and the V and J calls and clone size come from that table. For this sample the table gives about 160,000 clones, of which 70% to 85% were detected only once. The top ten constitute 22% of the sample.

The collaborating institutions used their own protocols to collect whole blood in K2EDTA tubes. For TCRbeta analysis, collaborator samples were shipped as frozen whole blood, as isolated PBMCs, or as DNA extracted from either sample type. The CDR3 has 16 amino acids, counting the end cysteine and phenylalanine. Only CDR3 DNA is held: 48 bases, read in frame from base 1. After removal of 5 bases from V and 4 bases from J, the junction retains 9 bases not matched to a gene. Sequences MNHEY (CDR1) and SVGEGT (CDR2) are obtained from the germline V gene. This clone appeared a single time. The target of this receptor is not known. No base-level quality is on record; no much larger clone is a single base apart.

The TCR originated in a woman older than 75 with acute or convalescent COVID-19. Sample: peripheral blood. The V and J genes are TRBV6-2 or TRBV6-3 and TRBJ1-5, and TRBD1 aligns with 9 junction nucleotides. CDR3 loop: CASSAWTGAGNQPQHF. The nucleotides are TGTGCCAGCAGTGCCTGGACAGGGGCGGGTAATCAGCCCCAGCATTTT.